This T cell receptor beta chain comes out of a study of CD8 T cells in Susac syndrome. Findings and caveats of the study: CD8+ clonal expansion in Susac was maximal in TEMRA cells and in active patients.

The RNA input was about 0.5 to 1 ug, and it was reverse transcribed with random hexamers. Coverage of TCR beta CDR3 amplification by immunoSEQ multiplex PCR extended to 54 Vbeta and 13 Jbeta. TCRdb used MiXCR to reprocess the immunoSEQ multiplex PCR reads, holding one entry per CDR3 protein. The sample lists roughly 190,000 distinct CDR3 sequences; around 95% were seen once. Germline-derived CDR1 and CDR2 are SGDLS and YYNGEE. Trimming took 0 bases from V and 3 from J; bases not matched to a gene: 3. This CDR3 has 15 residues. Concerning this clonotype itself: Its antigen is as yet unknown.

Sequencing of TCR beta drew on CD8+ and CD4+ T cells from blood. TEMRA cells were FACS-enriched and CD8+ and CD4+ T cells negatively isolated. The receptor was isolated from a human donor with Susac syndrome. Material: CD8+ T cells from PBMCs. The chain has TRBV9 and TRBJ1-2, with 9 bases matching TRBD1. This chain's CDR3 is CASSVDRDRDYGYTF. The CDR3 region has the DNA TGTGCCAGCAGCGTAGACCGGGACAGGGACTATGGCTACACCTTC.